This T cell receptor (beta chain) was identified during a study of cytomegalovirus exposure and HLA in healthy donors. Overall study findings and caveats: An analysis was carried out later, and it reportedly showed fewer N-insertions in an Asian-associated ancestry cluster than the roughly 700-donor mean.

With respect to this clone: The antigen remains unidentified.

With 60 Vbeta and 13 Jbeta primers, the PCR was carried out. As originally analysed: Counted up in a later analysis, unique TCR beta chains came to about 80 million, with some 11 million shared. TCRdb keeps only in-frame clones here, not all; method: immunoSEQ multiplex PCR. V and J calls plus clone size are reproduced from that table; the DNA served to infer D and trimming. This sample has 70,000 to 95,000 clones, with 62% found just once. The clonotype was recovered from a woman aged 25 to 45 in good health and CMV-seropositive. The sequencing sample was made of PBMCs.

The CDR3 loop reads CASSNSSYGYTF. The CDR3 DNA follows: TGTGCCAGTAGTAACTCTAGCTATGGCTACACCTTC. V usage is TRBV19 and J usage is TRBJ1-2; no firm D call. CDR1 and CDR2 from the germline V gene are LNHDA and SQIVND (reference sequence). This CDR3 contains 12 residues. V shed 4 bases and J shed 4 bases, with 7 bases lying between them. Using reference TRBV19 and TRBJ1-2 for the parts outside the CDR3, the full variable domain is DGGITQSPKYLFRKEGQNVTLSCEQNLNHDAMYWYRQDPGQGLRLIYYSQIVNDFQKGDIAEGYSVSREKKESFPLTVTSAQKNPTAFYLCASSNSSYGYTFGSGTRLTVV.